The rows below give T cell receptor beta chains drawn from one sample of a study of cytomegalovirus exposure and HLA in healthy donors. TCRdb's table, derived via immunoSEQ multiplex PCR, lists solely in-frame clones and lacks some. The sample lists around 130,000 clones, roughly nine tenths occurring once. The sample was PBMCs. Every receptor here comes from a young man in good health and CMV-seronegative. The CDR3 runs from the conserved cysteine through the conserved F or W. A D gene is named only where the DNA matches it firmly. Some rows have no size entry. The others give once, few or many, or a class for an expanded clone.

cdr3_aa cdr3_nt j_call v_call clone_size d_call
CASSFGTGVLGSYEQYF TGCGCCAGCAGCTTCGGGACAGGGGTTTTAGGCTCCTACGAGCAGTACTTC TRBJ2-7 TRBV5-1 . TRBD1
CASSQDPPGSSYEQYF TGTGCCAGCAGCCAAGATCCCCCGGGGAGCTCCTACGAGCAGTACTTC TRBJ2-7 TRBV4-2 . .
CASSQEIGVYGYTF TGCGCCAGCAGCCAAGAAATCGGGGTCTATGGCTACACCTTC TRBJ1-2 TRBV4-3 . .
CASSPPSGGAGGNEQFF TGTGCCAGCAGTCCTCCCTCGGGGGGGGCCGGTGGGAATGAGCAGTTCTTC TRBJ2-1 TRBV27 few TRBD2
CASSPRTSGGTDTQYF TGCGCCAGCAGCCCGAGGACTAGCGGGGGAACAGATACGCAGTATTTT TRBJ2-3 TRBV5-1 . TRBD2
CASSPGRGTVTLHF TGTGCCAGCAGTCCAGGGAGAGGGACTGTAACCCTCCACTTT TRBJ1-6 TRBV27 once .
CAYLRECNQPQHF TGTGCTTACCTTAGGGAGTGCAATCAGCCCCAGCATTTT TRBJ1-5 TRBV30 . .
CASSRDRPYEQYF TGTGCCAGCAGCCGTGACAGACCCTACGAGCAGTACTTC TRBJ2-7 TRBV11-2 . .
CASSSKGGHSNQPQHF TGTGCCAGTAGTTCAAAAGGGGGTCATAGCAATCAGCCCCAGCATTTT TRBJ1-5 TRBV19 . .
CASSETGDTQYF TGTGCCAGCAGTGAGACGGGTGATACGCAGTATTTT TRBJ2-3 TRBV6-1 . .
CASSFTSDPYEQYF TGTGCCAGCAGCTTCACTAGCGACCCCTACGAGCAGTACTTC TRBJ2-7 TRBV11-2 . TRBD2
CSVVVAVNEQFF TGCAGCGTTGTGGTGGCAGTCAATGAGCAGTTCTTC TRBJ2-1 TRBV29-1 . .
CARPHPSLGLGAGNTEAFF TGTGCCCGACCTCACCCGTCCTTGGGGTTGGGGGCTGGGAACACTGAAGCTTTCTTT TRBJ1-1 TRBV28 . .
CASLDWGRGHGYTF TGTGCCAGCTTAGACTGGGGGCGTGGGCATGGCTACACCTTC TRBJ1-2 TRBV6-6 . .
CASSQGRGGNYGYTF TGCGCCAGCAGCCAAGGTCGCGGGGGCAACTATGGCTACACCTTC TRBJ1-2 TRBV4-1 . .
CASSPWTGLNEKLFF TGTGCCAGCTCTCCCTGGACAGGTCTTAATGAAAAACTGTTTTTT TRBJ1-4 TRBV14 . TRBD1
CASSSAWMAGGGYTF TGTGCCAGCAGTAGCGCCTGGATGGCCGGGGGAGGCTACACCTTC TRBJ1-2 TRBV6-6 . .
CASSYGDNEQFF TGTGCCAGCAGCTACGGGGACAATGAGCAGTTCTTC TRBJ2-1 TRBV5-5 . .
CATEGARNQPQHF TGTGCCACTGAGGGGGCCCGCAATCAGCCCCAGCATTTT TRBJ1-5 TRBV19 . TRBD1
CASSGGQGLNYGYTF TGCGCCAGCAGCGGTGGACAGGGATTAAACTATGGCTACACCTTC TRBJ1-2 TRBV5-1 . TRBD1
CASSIATGSNSPLHF TGTGCCAGTAGTATTGCCACAGGATCCAATTCACCCCTCCACTTT TRBJ1-6 TRBV19 . .
CASSPPDRTASYEQYF TGTGCCAGCTCACCACCTGACAGGACGGCCTCCTACGAGCAGTACTTC TRBJ2-7 TRBV18 . .
CASSLYLTDTQYF TGTGCCAGCAGTTTATATCTGACAGATACGCAGTATTTT TRBJ2-3 TRBV27 . .
CASLAGGNNEQFF TGCGCCAGTCTAGCGGGGGGAAACAATGAGCAGTTCTTC TRBJ2-1 TRBV5-1 . TRBD2
CASSQDLGVEAETQYF TGCGCCAGCAGCCAAGATCTCGGGGTGGAGGCGGAGACCCAGTACTTC TRBJ2-5 TRBV4-1 . .
CASSSGTGATGELFF TGTGCCAGCAGTTCCGGGACAGGGGCCACCGGGGAGCTGTTTTTT TRBJ2-2 TRBV6-5 many TRBD1
CASREDSAWETQYF TGTGCCAGCAGAGAAGACAGTGCTTGGGAGACCCAGTACTTC TRBJ2-5 TRBV6-5 . .
CASSEMVARERLGTIYF TGTGCCAGCAGTGAAATGGTGGCCCGGGAAAGGTTGGGCACCATATATTTT TRBJ1-3 TRBV6-1 . .
CASQTSQDTVGEQYF TGTGCCAGTCAAACCTCTCAGGACACCGTTGGGGAGCAGTACTTC TRBJ2-7 TRBV19 . .
CASSLEGPSGTGGTDTQYF TGCGCCAGCAGCTTGGAGGGGCCTTCCGGGACAGGGGGCACAGATACGCAGTATTTT TRBJ2-3 TRBV5-1 . TRBD1
CASSRRDSNYEQYF TGTGCCAGCAGCCGCCGGGACAGCAACTACGAGCAGTACTTC TRBJ2-7 TRBV14 . TRBD1
CASSEPEVYEQYF TGTGCCAGCAGTGAGCCGGAGGTCTACGAGCAGTACTTC TRBJ2-7 TRBV25-1 . .
CASSQAGTVATGELFF TGTGCCAGCAGCCAAGCAGGGACAGTAGCTACCGGGGAGCTGTTTTTT TRBJ2-2 TRBV14 . TRBD1
CASSPKGLAGGTDTQYF TGTGCCAGCTCACCAAAGGGACTAGCGGGGGGCACAGATACGCAGTATTTT TRBJ2-3 TRBV18 . TRBD2
CASSLGGSARAEAFF TGTGCCAGCAGCTTAGGAGGGTCTGCTCGTGCTGAAGCTTTCTTT TRBJ1-1 TRBV7-9 . .
CASGQGDGYTF TGTGCCAGTGGACAGGGGGATGGCTACACCTTC TRBJ1-2 TRBV27 few TRBD1
CSVKDRTGNTIYF TGCAGCGTGAAAGACAGGACTGGAAACACCATATATTTT TRBJ1-3 TRBV29-1 . .
CASSQDRVSYTEAFF TGCGCCAGCAGCCAAGACAGGGTATCCTACACTGAAGCTTTCTTT TRBJ1-1 TRBV4-3 . .
CAISEGGAYGYTF TGTGCCATCAGTGAAGGGGGTGCCTATGGCTACACCTTC TRBJ1-2 TRBV10-3 once .
CASSDALGGEDQPQHF TGTGCCAGCAGTGACGCCCTCGGGGGAGAAGATCAGCCCCAGCATTTT TRBJ1-5 TRBV6-1 . .
CASSPARANEKLFF TGTGCCAGCAGCCCCGCACGGGCTAATGAAAAACTGTTTTTT TRBJ1-4 TRBV6-6 many .
CASSPSTGEPGELFF TGTGCCAGCAGTCCCTCGACAGGGGAACCCGGGGAGCTGTTTTTT TRBJ2-2 TRBV6-5 . TRBD1
CASSYKTGNTEAFF TGTGCCAGCAGTTACAAAACAGGGAACACTGAAGCTTTCTTT TRBJ1-1 TRBV5-4 . .
CASSEPVETQYF TGTGCCAGCAGTGAACCCGTAGAGACCCAGTACTTC TRBJ2-5 TRBV2 . .
CASSQTRTGKTYGYTF TGTGCCAGTAGTCAGACACGGACAGGGAAAACCTATGGCTACACCTTC TRBJ1-2 TRBV19 . TRBD1
CASSVQGSGASEQYF TGCGCCAGCAGCGTACAGGGTAGCGGGGCCTCCGAGCAGTACTTC TRBJ2-7 TRBV5-1 once TRBD2
CASSLLSIARTGSRYEQYF TGTGCCAGCAGTTTACTTTCTATTGCCCGGACAGGGTCCCGCTACGAGCAGTACTTC TRBJ2-7 TRBV27 . TRBD1
CASSLEWTGRKEKLFF TGTGCCAGCAGCTTAGAGTGGACAGGGCGGAAGGAAAAACTGTTTTTT TRBJ1-4 TRBV7-8 . TRBD1
CASSELAGEDTQYF TGTGCCAGCAGTGAATTGGCAGGGGAAGATACGCAGTATTTT TRBJ2-3 TRBV2 . .
CASSSPGGPGEQYF TGTGCCAGCAGCTCCCCCGGCGGCCCGGGAGAGCAGTACTTC TRBJ2-7 TRBV7-9 . .
CASSPWTGAGETQYF TGTGCCAGCAGCCCCTGGACAGGGGCGGGGGAGACCCAGTACTTC TRBJ2-5 TRBV6-1 . TRBD1